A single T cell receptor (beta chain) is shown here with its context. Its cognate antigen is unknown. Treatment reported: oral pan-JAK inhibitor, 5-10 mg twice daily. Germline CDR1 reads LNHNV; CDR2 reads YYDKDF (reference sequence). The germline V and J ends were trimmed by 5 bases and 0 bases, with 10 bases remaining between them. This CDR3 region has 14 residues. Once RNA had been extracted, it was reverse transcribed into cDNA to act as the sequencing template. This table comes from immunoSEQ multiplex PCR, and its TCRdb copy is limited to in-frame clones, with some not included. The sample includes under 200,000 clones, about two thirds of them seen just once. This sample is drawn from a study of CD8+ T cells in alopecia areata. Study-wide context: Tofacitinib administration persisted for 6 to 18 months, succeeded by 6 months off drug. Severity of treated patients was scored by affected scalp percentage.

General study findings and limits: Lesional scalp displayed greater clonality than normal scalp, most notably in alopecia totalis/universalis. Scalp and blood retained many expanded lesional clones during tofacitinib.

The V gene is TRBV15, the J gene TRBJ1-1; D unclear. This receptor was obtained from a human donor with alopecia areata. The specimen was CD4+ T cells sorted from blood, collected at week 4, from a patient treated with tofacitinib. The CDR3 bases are TGTGCCACCAGCTACGGCAGAGTGAACACTGAAGCTTTCTTT. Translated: CATSYGRVNTEAFF.